These 7 T cell receptor beta chains were all obtained from the same sample, sequenced in a study of cytomegalovirus exposure and HLA in healthy donors. The PCR had 60 Vbeta and 13 Jbeta primers. The table came from immunoSEQ multiplex PCR; TCRdb's copy has only in-frame clones and leaves some out. The sample lists roughly 240,000 clones, 82% occurring once. Sample: PBMCs. These receptor sequences come from a woman in her 40s in good health and CMV-seropositive.

This clone has just a few counts. The chain uses TRBV4-2 and TRBJ1-6; 7 bases fit TRBD1. Germline V lookup: CDR1 LGHNA, CDR2 YNFKEQ. V lost 1 base to trimming and J lost 7 bases; unmatched junction nucleotides: 10. The CDR3 sequence is 17 residues long. The CDR3 spells CASSQGQGRRDNSPLHF. The CDR3 DNA sequence: TGTGCCAGCAGCCAAGGACAGGGCAGACGGGACAATTCACCCCTCCACTTT.

The chain links TRBV6-1 to TRBJ1-1; D ambiguous. The CDR3 has 13 residues. The germline CDR1 and CDR2 sequences are MNHNS and SASEGT. Between the trimmed V and J ends, which lost 6 bases and 5 bases, there was a span of 13 bases. Here the CDR3 DNA reads TGTGCCAGCAGGTCGACGGGGAGGACTGAAGCTTTCTTT. As protein: CASRSTGRTEAFF.

The chain carries TRBV30 and TRBJ1-5, with a possible D match to TRBD1 (5 bases). Trimming took off 0 bases at V and 5 bases at J, with 8 bases between the two ends. The CDR3 has 13 amino acids. Germline CDR1 reads GTSNPN; CDR2 reads SVGIG (reference sequence). This CDR3 reads CAWSVGRDQPQHF. As DNA, the CDR3 is TGTGCCTGGAGTGTGGGCAGGGATCAGCCCCAGCATTTT.

The chain links TRBV19 to TRBJ1-1; D is unresolved. Germline lookup yields CDR1 LNHDA and CDR2 SQIVND (reference sequence). V was shortened by 7 bases and J by 11 bases, with 23 bases between the two germline ends. This CDR3 has 14 amino acids. CDR3 nucleotide sequence: TGTGCCAGTACCTCGGCGGGTAGGGTCTTGGTGGCTTTCTTT. Protein product: CASTSAGRVLVAFF.

The table lists this clone with a count of one. This chain links TRBV11-1 with TRBJ2-1; 9 bases align to TRBD2. The junction had 14 bases not matched to a gene; V was cut back by 6 bases and J by 8 bases. Germline values: CDR1 SGHAT, CDR2 FQDESV (reference sequence). The CDR3 runs 16 residues. The CDR3 coding sequence is TGTGCCAGCAGGAAGGGGGGGCGGGAGGGCCGTGATGAGCAGTTCTTC. Its translation is CASRKGGREGRDEQFF.

The V and J genes are TRBV5-5 and TRBJ1-3, with 7 bases that match TRBD1. The CDR3 runs to 14 residues. Germline V gives CDR1 SGHKS, CDR2 YYEKEE (reference sequence). The trim removed 4 bases at V and 9 bases at J, leaving 10 bases unmatched. CDR3 region: CASSHRGGTGTIYF. CDR3 nucleotides: TGTGCCAGCAGCCACAGGGGCGGGACGGGCACCATATATTTT.

In this sample, this clone turned up once. The chain links TRBV4-3 to TRBJ2-5; TRBD1 agrees at 8 bases. There are 15 residues in the CDR3. CDR1 is LGHNA and CDR2 is YSLEER in the germline V gene. The V and J ends lost 0 bases and 5 bases, in that order; junction bases with no gene match: 5. CDR3 nucleotide sequence: TGCGCCAGCAGCCAAGAGAACAGGGGGTGGGAGACCCAGTACTTC. Protein sequence: CASSQENRGWETQYF.